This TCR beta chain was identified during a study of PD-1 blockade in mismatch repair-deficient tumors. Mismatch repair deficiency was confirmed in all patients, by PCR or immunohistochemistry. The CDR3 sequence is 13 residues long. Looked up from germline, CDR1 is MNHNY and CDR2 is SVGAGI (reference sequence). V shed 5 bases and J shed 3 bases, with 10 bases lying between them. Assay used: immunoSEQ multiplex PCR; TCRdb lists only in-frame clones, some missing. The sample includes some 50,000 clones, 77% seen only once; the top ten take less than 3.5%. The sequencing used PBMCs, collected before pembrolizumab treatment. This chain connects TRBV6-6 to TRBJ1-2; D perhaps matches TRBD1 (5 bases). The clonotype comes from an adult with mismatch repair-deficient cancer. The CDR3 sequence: CASSLQVDYGYTF. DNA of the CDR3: TGTGCCAGCAGTCTACAGGTTGACTATGGCTACACCTTC.